These T cell receptor beta chains were read from a single sample in a study of T cell responses to AZD1222 COVID-19 vaccine. The protocol was immunoSEQ multiplex PCR, while the TCRdb copy is restricted to in-frame clones and leaves out a portion. The sample includes under 200,000 clones, approximately 94% of them seen just once. The specimen was peripheral blood, collected 28 days after the second dose of the MenACWY control vaccine. These receptors came from an adult who received the MenACWY meningococcal vaccine as a control. Each CDR3 is given with its conserved first and last residue. A D gene is named only where the DNA matches it firmly. Size is omitted from some rows. Given values are once, few, many or a class for expanded clones.

clone_size: -
cdr3_length: 14
v_call: TRBV5-4
j_call: TRBJ2-7
d_call: -
cdr3_nt: TGTGCCAGCAGCTTAACTGGACCACCATACGAGCAGTACTTC
cdr3_aa: CASSLTGPPYEQYF

clone_size: -
cdr3_length: 13
v_call: TRBV7-3
j_call: TRBJ1-1
d_call: -
cdr3_nt: TGTGCCAGCAGCGCAGGGAGGAACACTGAAGCTTTCTTT
cdr3_aa: CASSAGRNTEAFF

clone_size: -
cdr3_length: 14
v_call: TRBV7-2
j_call: TRBJ2-7
d_call: -
cdr3_nt: TGTGCCAGCAGCAGACGGGTATCCTCCTACGAGCAGTACTTC
cdr3_aa: CASSRRVSSYEQYF

clone_size: -
cdr3_length: 14
v_call: TRBV27
j_call: TRBJ2-7
d_call: -
cdr3_nt: TGTGCCAGCAGTTTATTGGGGACTTTTTACGAGCAGTACTTC
cdr3_aa: CASSLLGTFYEQYF

clone_size: once
cdr3_length: 13
v_call: TRBV10-3
j_call: TRBJ1-2
d_call: -
cdr3_nt: TGTGCCATCACCCCACTCAAAACGGATGGCTACACCTTC
cdr3_aa: CAITPLKTDGYTF

clone_size: once
cdr3_length: 15
v_call: TRBV2
j_call: TRBJ2-2
d_call: TRBD2
cdr3_nt: TGTGCCAGCAGCAAGACTAGCGGGAGGACCGGGGAGCTGTTTTTT
cdr3_aa: CASSKTSGRTGELFF

clone_size: -
cdr3_length: 16
v_call: TRBV15
j_call: TRBJ2-7
d_call: TRBD2
cdr3_nt: TGTGCCACCAGCAGAGGAGGGGCTAGCGGGACCTACGAGCAGTACTTC
cdr3_aa: CATSRGGASGTYEQYF

clone_size: -
cdr3_length: 16
v_call: TRBV3-1/TRBV3-2
j_call: TRBJ2-3
d_call: TRBD2
cdr3_nt: TGTGCCAGCAGCCTCGTAGTGACTAGCGGGCCAAATACGCAGTATTTT
cdr3_aa: CASSLVVTSGPNTQYF

clone_size: -
cdr3_length: 14
v_call: TRBV5-1
j_call: TRBJ1-5
d_call: -
cdr3_nt: TGCGCCAGCAGCTTGGCCGGAGGCAATCAGCCCCAGCATTTT
cdr3_aa: CASSLAGGNQPQHF

clone_size: -
cdr3_length: 16
v_call: TRBV7-2
j_call: TRBJ1-5
d_call: TRBD1
cdr3_nt: TGTGCCAGCAGCCCGGACAGGGTTAGTTTCGGCCAGCCCCAGCATTTT
cdr3_aa: CASSPDRVSFGQPQHF

clone_size: -
cdr3_length: 14
v_call: TRBV7-9
j_call: TRBJ2-1
d_call: -
cdr3_nt: TGTGCCAGCAGCTTAGGCCAGGGTGACAATGAGCAGTTCTTC
cdr3_aa: CASSLGQGDNEQFF

clone_size: -
cdr3_length: 17
v_call: TRBV18
j_call: TRBJ2-2
d_call: TRBD2
cdr3_nt: TGTGCCAGCTCACCCGAAGTCGGGACTAGCGGGACCGGGGAGCTGTTTTTT
cdr3_aa: CASSPEVGTSGTGELFF

clone_size: -
cdr3_length: 13
v_call: TRBV6-1
j_call: TRBJ1-2
d_call: -
cdr3_nt: TGTGCCAGCAGTGAAATGGACTTCGGTGGCTACACCTTC
cdr3_aa: CASSEMDFGGYTF

clone_size: -
cdr3_length: 14
v_call: TRBV7-2
j_call: TRBJ2-7
d_call: -
cdr3_nt: TGTGCCAGCAGCGCACGTTCTTTGGCCCACGAGCAGTACTTC
cdr3_aa: CASSARSLAHEQYF

clone_size: -
cdr3_length: 19
v_call: TRBV19
j_call: TRBJ2-2
d_call: -
cdr3_nt: TGTGCCAGCGCCCGACCGGGACACTATAGAATCGCGAACACCGGGGAGCTGTTTTTT
cdr3_aa: CASARPGHYRIANTGELFF

clone_size: -
cdr3_length: 15
v_call: TRBV24-1
j_call: TRBJ1-2
d_call: -
cdr3_nt: TGTGCCACCAGTGATTGGGCAGGGCGCAACTATGGCTACACCTTC
cdr3_aa: CATSDWAGRNYGYTF

clone_size: -
cdr3_length: 16
v_call: TRBV5-1
j_call: TRBJ1-6
d_call: -
cdr3_nt: TGCGCCAGCAGGCACGCGCAGGGGTTGGCTAATTCACCCCTCCACTTT
cdr3_aa: CASRHAQGLANSPLHF

clone_size: -
cdr3_length: 14
v_call: TRBV4-3
j_call: TRBJ1-5
d_call: -
cdr3_nt: TGCGCCAGCAGCGCCACAGAGAAGAATCAGCCCCAGCATTTT
cdr3_aa: CASSATEKNQPQHF

clone_size: -
cdr3_length: 16
v_call: TRBV27
j_call: TRBJ2-7
d_call: -
cdr3_nt: TGTGCCAGCAGTGGGACTTATGACAGGGGAGGGTACGAGCAGTACTTC
cdr3_aa: CASSGTYDRGGYEQYF

clone_size: -
cdr3_length: 15
v_call: TRBV2
j_call: TRBJ1-1
d_call: -
cdr3_nt: TGTGCCAGCAGTGGGCTGGTCTACAGGTACACTGAAGCTTTCTTT
cdr3_aa: CASSGLVYRYTEAFF

clone_size: few
cdr3_length: 14
v_call: TRBV7-2
j_call: TRBJ1-4
d_call: -
cdr3_nt: TGTGCCAGCAGCTGGCAGGGTTCTAGGGAAAAACTGTTTTTT
cdr3_aa: CASSWQGSREKLFF

clone_size: -
cdr3_length: 14
v_call: TRBV19
j_call: TRBJ2-7
d_call: -
cdr3_nt: TGTGCCAGTAGTATCCGGCGAGGAGGCTACGAGCAGTACTTC
cdr3_aa: CASSIRRGGYEQYF

clone_size: -
cdr3_length: 14
v_call: TRBV6-2/TRBV6-3
j_call: TRBJ2-2
d_call: TRBD2
cdr3_nt: TGTGCCAGCAGCGTACTAGCGCCGAGGGGGGAGCTGTTTTTT
cdr3_aa: CASSVLAPRGELFF

clone_size: -
cdr3_length: 17
v_call: TRBV7-2
j_call: TRBJ2-1
d_call: TRBD2
cdr3_nt: TGTGCCAGCAGACTAGCGGGAGGGTCGAGCTCCTACAATGAGCAGTTCTTC
cdr3_aa: CASRLAGGSSSYNEQFF

clone_size: -
cdr3_length: 14
v_call: TRBV2
j_call: TRBJ2-2
d_call: -
cdr3_nt: TGTGCCAGCAGTGGGGACTCCATGGGCGGGGAGCTGTTTTTT
cdr3_aa: CASSGDSMGGELFF

clone_size: -
cdr3_length: 19
v_call: TRBV4-2
j_call: TRBJ1-2
d_call: TRBD1
cdr3_nt: TGTGCCAGCAGCCAAGATTCTGCTGGTGGCAGGGGGATTATTTATGGCTACACCTTC
cdr3_aa: CASSQDSAGGRGIIYGYTF

clone_size: few
cdr3_length: 10
v_call: TRBV30
j_call: TRBJ1-2
d_call: -
cdr3_nt: TGTGCCTGGAAACCGGATGGCTACACCTTC
cdr3_aa: CAWKPDGYTF

clone_size: -
cdr3_length: 13
v_call: TRBV11-2
j_call: TRBJ1-1
d_call: -
cdr3_nt: TGTGCCAGCAGCTTAGACCAGGCTCCTGAAGCTTTCTTT
cdr3_aa: CASSLDQAPEAFF

clone_size: once
cdr3_length: 14
v_call: TRBV5-6
j_call: TRBJ2-1
d_call: -
cdr3_nt: TGTGCCAGCAGCCCCGGCGGGACATCCATGGGGCAGTTCTTC
cdr3_aa: CASSPGGTSMGQFF

clone_size: -
cdr3_length: 15
v_call: TRBV2
j_call: TRBJ2-1
d_call: TRBD2
cdr3_nt: TGTGCCAGCAGTCCTTTCGGGACTAGCGGGAATGAGCAGTTCTTC
cdr3_aa: CASSPFGTSGNEQFF

clone_size: -
cdr3_length: 15
v_call: TRBV3-1/TRBV3-2
j_call: TRBJ1-2
d_call: TRBD1
cdr3_nt: TGTGCCAGCAGCCAAGGGGGACAGGGGGCTCATGGCTACACCTTC
cdr3_aa: CASSQGGQGAHGYTF

clone_size: -
cdr3_length: 13
v_call: TRBV19
j_call: TRBJ1-4
d_call: -
cdr3_nt: TGTGCCAGTAGTCCCGACAGGAATGAAAAACTGTTTTTT
cdr3_aa: CASSPDRNEKLFF

clone_size: -
cdr3_length: 15
v_call: TRBV10-3
j_call: TRBJ2-4
d_call: -
cdr3_nt: TGTGCCATCAGTGAAGGTGAGGACCCCAAAAACATTCAGTACTTC
cdr3_aa: CAISEGEDPKNIQYF

clone_size: few
cdr3_length: 12
v_call: TRBV2
j_call: TRBJ1-5
d_call: -
cdr3_nt: TGTGCCAGCAGTGAGGGGTTTCAGCCCCAGCATTTT
cdr3_aa: CASSEGFQPQHF